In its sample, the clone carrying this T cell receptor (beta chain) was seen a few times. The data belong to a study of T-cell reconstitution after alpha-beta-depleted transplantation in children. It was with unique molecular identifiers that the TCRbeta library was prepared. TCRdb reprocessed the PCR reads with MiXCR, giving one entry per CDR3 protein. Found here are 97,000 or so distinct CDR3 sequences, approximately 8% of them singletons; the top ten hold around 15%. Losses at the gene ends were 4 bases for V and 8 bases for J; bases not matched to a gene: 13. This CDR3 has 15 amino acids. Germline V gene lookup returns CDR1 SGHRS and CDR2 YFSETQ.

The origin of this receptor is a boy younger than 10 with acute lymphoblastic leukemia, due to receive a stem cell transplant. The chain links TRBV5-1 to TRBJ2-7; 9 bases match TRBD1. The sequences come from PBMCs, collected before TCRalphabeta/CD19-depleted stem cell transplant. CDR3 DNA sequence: TGCGCCAGCAGCCCCCGGGACAGGGAGCTTACGAAGCAGTACTTC. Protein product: CASSPRDRELTKQYF.